This T cell receptor beta chain stems from a study of cytotoxic CD8 clonotypes in ibrutinib-treated CLL. Study context: After a median of approximately 70 months, some 15 patients stayed remitted and around 12 progressed; responses had been partial in 24 and complete in 2. Across samples, productive templates numbered 255,043 and productive rearrangements reached about 99,000 on average. Study results and caveats: At the start, clonality exceeded age-matched healthy donors and followed circulating CD8+ T-cell counts.

Only in-frame clones appear in the TCRdb table, and some are missing; sequencing was by immunoSEQ multiplex PCR. In the table there are about 130,000 clones, around 85% of which are singletons. A remark on this clone: Antigen specificity is unknown.

V trimming: 5 bases; J trimming: 3 bases; junction bases outside the gene matches: 6. The CDR3 is 14 residues long. Germline CDR1 reads MDHEN; CDR2 reads SYDVKM. This chain connects TRBV28 to TRBJ1-2, with 7 bases aligning to TRBD1. The clonotype was recovered from a human donor with chronic lymphocytic leukemia. The sample was PBMCs, taken after 24 months of ibrutinib treatment. The CDR3 bases are TGTGCCAGCAGTCAAACAGGGGTCTACTATGGCTACACCTTC. Translating gives CASSQTGVYYGYTF.